This entry describes one TCR beta chain. The antigen is unknown. The data are from a study of OX40 agonist ivuxolimab in advanced cancers. In the study overall: Ivuxolimab, an antibody acting as an agonist of OX40 (CD134), was used to treat patients. From 23 to 79 years was the age range, with a mean of around 54 years, and around 84% were male. Study findings and constraints: In a subset of nonresponders, normalized T-cell clonal expansion was also low.

Only in-frame clones appear in the TCRdb table, and some are missing; sequencing was by immunoSEQ multiplex PCR. The table has tens of thousands of clones, about 89% seen once; the top ten hold 0.38%. The CDR3 consists of 14 residues. Trimming removed 0 bases from V and 5 bases from J; junction bases left unmatched: 3. Germline CDR1 reads SGHNT; CDR2 reads YYREEE (reference sequence). The source material was CD4+ or CD8+ T cells sorted from blood, sampled in a trial of the OX40 agonist ivuxolimab. The chain carries TRBV5-4 and TRBJ2-7; 9 bases agree with TRBD1. The sequence derives from an adult with an advanced solid tumor such as melanoma, head and neck, liver or kidney cancer. The CDR3 is CASSLVDRGDEQYF. CDR3 sequence (DNA): TGTGCCAGCAGCTTGGTCGACAGGGGGGACGAGCAGTACTTC.